This TCR beta chain emerged from a study of shared clonotypes between healthy human individuals. Naive CD8 isolation took CD45RO-negative cells positively selected for CCR7 and excluded terminally differentiated effector memory CD45RA+ cells. Only in-frame clones appear in the TCRdb table, and some are missing; sequencing was by immunoSEQ multiplex PCR. Found here are about 2 million clones, approximately 95% of them singletons; the top ten hold about 1.1%. Trimming pared 4 bases from V and 5 bases from J, leaving 17 bases between. The CDR3 length is 15 residues. Germline V gene lookup returns CDR1 MDHEN and CDR2 SYDVKM.

The sequenced sample consisted of naive CD8+ T cells sorted from blood. This rearrangement joins TRBV28 to TRBJ1-2; possible D gene TRBD1, 5 bases. The TCR sequence derives from a man in his late teens or twenties in good health. In nucleotides, the CDR3 is TGTGCCAGCAGTTCCCGACAGTTGTCCGGGTATGGCTACACCTTC. It yields the protein CASSSRQLSGYGYTF.